This TCR beta chain appears in the sequencing data of a study of response to subunit inactivated influenza vaccine. On this clonotype itself: What it recognizes is unknown.

Study outcomes and limitations: The authors proposed limited new T cell recruitment per seasonal influenza vaccination.

This CDR3 is built from 15 residues. Trimming pared 2 bases from V and 0 bases from J, leaving 8 bases between. CDR1 MNHEY and CDR2 SMNVEV come from the germline V gene (reference sequence). From the RT-PCR reads, TCRdb called clonotypes with MiXCR, one entry per CDR3 protein. The sample contains 590,000 or so distinct CDR3 sequences, around 13% of which appear only once. Sample: PBMCs from blood, taken around two weeks before vaccination. This clonotype was obtained from a man in his fifties or sixties who received an inactivated influenza vaccine. J is TRBJ2-1 and V is TRBV27; D possibly corresponds to TRBD2 (5 bases). CDR3 nucleotides: TGTGCCAGCAGTTTACGACGGGGCTCCTACAATGAGCAGTTCTTC. The encoded protein is CASSLRRGSYNEQFF.